This entry is about one TCR beta chain. The antigen is unknown. Sequenced by immunoSEQ multiplex PCR; TCRdb stores in-frame clones only, minus some. This table has roughly 1,500,000 clones, 98% appearing once. The sample comes from a study of shared clonotypes between healthy human individuals. V lost 5 bases and J 3 bases, leaving 11 bases between the germline ends. Germline CDR1 and CDR2: LNHDA and SQIVND (reference sequence). This CDR3 region has 13 residues. Those who donated were healthy HIV-negative adults, with no recent acute infections or vaccinations reported. Those who donated, Caucasian adults without exception, all lived in Nashville, Tennessee. Findings and caveats of the study: Collection of samples was limited to blood; tissue repertoires likely differ. What limited the represented genetic and exposure-history diversity was the small number of donors.

Source material: naive CD4+ T cells sorted from blood. Subset meaning: CD45RA+ positively selected. The rearrangement joins TRBV19 to TRBJ2-7, with D possibly being TRBD1 (5 bases). This receptor was identified in a man aged 25-45 years in good health. The CDR3 DNA is TGTGCCAGTAGTGTCCAGGGCTACTACGAGCAGTACTTC. Encoded protein: CASSVQGYYEQYF.